This T cell receptor beta chain was documented in a study of blood T cell repertoires in COVID-19. Overall study: Material from acute and convalescent COVID-19 was sourced from the United States, Italy and Spain. In each case, the material was cDNA or gDNA derived from T cells, B-cell-depleted T cells, or PBMCs.

Methods used by the authors: Nucleated cell counts were estimated from reference gene primer amplification. Sequenced by immunoSEQ multiplex PCR; TCRdb stores in-frame clones only, minus some. That table gives V, J and clone size, and the DNA gave D and trimming. The sample includes about 350,000 clones, about nine tenths of them seen just once. Patients at the Seattle site were enrolled during active infection and followed longitudinally. Germline V gives CDR1 SNHLY, CDR2 FYNNEI. This CDR3 has 13 residues. This clone occurred once. One end of the junction does not line up with germline, which may come from a read error.

This receptor was taken from a man in his thirties or forties with COVID-19, enrolled during active disease. The sample comprised peripheral blood. The rearrangement uses TRBV2 and TRBJ2-7, with 8 bases lining up with TRBD1. The CDR3 DNA reads as TGTGCCAGCAGTCTGGGACAGGAATTATTCCTTCGGTTC. Protein product: CASSLGQELFLRF.